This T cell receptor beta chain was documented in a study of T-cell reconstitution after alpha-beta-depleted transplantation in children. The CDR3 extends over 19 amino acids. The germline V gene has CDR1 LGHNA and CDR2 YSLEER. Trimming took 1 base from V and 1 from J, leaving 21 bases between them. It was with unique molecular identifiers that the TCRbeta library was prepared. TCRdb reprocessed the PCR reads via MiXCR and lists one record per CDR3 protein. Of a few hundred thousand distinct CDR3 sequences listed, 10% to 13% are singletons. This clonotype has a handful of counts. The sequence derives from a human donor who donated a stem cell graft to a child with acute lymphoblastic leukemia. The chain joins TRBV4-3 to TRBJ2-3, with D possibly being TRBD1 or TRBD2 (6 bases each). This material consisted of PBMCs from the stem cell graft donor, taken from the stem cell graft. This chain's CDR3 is CASSQGPTKGGPRTDTQYF. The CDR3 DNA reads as TGCGCCAGCAGCCAAGGCCCGACGAAGGGGGGCCCTCGCACAGATACGCAGTATTTT.